These 10 T cell receptor beta chains were sequenced from one sample in a study of siplizumab effects on memory and regulatory T cells. Data came from immunoSEQ multiplex PCR; TCRdb stores just in-frame clones and leaves some out. The table lists around 100,000 clones, 92% of them singletons, with about 1.1% in the top ten. The sequencing input was CD4+ T cells sorted from blood. The source of these receptors is a human donor in good health.

This chain connects TRBV11-3 to TRBJ2-1; no firm D call. The CDR3 length is 12 residues. The germline V and J ends were trimmed by 1 base and 12 bases, with 10 bases remaining between them. Germline CDR1 SGHNT, CDR2 YENEEA. The CDR3 DNA sequence: TGTGCCAGCAGCTTAGTCCCCGAGCGGCAGTTCTTC. It codes for CASSLVPERQFF. The whole variable domain, filled in from reference TRBV11-3 and TRBJ2-1, reads EAGVVQSPRYKIIEKKQPVAFWCNPISGHNTLYWYLQNLGQGPELLIRYENEEAVDDSQLPKDRFSAERLKGVDSTLKIQPAELGDSAVYLCASSLVPERQFFGPGTRLTVL.

The chain carries TRBV6-6 and TRBJ1-2, with 8 bases aligning to TRBD1. From germline, CDR1 is MNHNY and CDR2 SVGAGI (reference sequence). The CDR3 is 14 residues long. The trim removed 5 bases at V and 2 bases at J, leaving 4 bases unmatched. The CDR3 bases are TGTGCCAGCAGTCCGCGGACAGGGAACTATGGCTACACCTTC. It specifies CASSPRTGNYGYTF.

The chain recombines TRBV6-1 with TRBJ2-3; no clear D gene. Trimming shortened V by 6 bases and J by 2 bases, and 9 bases separated the two germline ends. Germline V lookup: CDR1 MNHNS, CDR2 SASEGT. The CDR3 runs 13 residues. CDR3 coding DNA: TGTGCCAGCAGGCCCTCAATCACAGATACGCAGTATTTT. Residues: CASRPSITDTQYF.

The V call is TRBV4-1, the J call TRBJ1-6; D is undetermined. This CDR3 has 15 residues. The V end lost 1 base, the J end lost 12 bases, and 16 bases lay between the germline ends. CDR1 is MGHRA and CDR2 is YSYEKL in the germline V gene. The CDR3 here is CASSQAQNPLGPLHF. CDR3 DNA sequence: TGCGCCAGCAGCCAAGCCCAAAACCCCTTGGGACCCCTCCACTTT.

The chain couples TRBV21-1 to TRBJ2-6; no DNA check was done on the table's D call, TRBD2. TRBV21-1 is a pseudogene locus. The CDR3 extends over 19 amino acids. CDR3 sequence (DNA): TGTGCCAGCCGCCGTCTGGTGGGCAAAGGGAGATCGGGGGCCAACGTCCTGACTTTC. This sequence encodes CASRRLVGKGRSGANVLTF.

V is TRBV19 and J is TRBJ2-6; 10 nucleotides match TRBD1. With V trimmed by 1 base and J by 0 bases, 6 bases remained unmatched. The CDR3 loop spans 19 amino acids. The germline CDR1 and CDR2 sequences are LNHDA and SQIVND (reference sequence). The CDR3 sequence is CASSIVRQGAFSGANVLTF. The CDR3 DNA follows: TGTGCCAGTAGTATAGTTCGACAGGGGGCGTTCTCTGGGGCCAACGTCCTGACTTTC.

The chain carries TRBV2 and TRBJ1-3; tentatively, D is TRBD1 (6 bases). Germline loops: CDR1 SNHLY, CDR2 FYNNEI. V shed 2 bases and J shed 0 bases, with 14 bases lying between them. The CDR3 runs to 17 residues. This CDR3 reads CASSEIRSGASGNTIYF. As DNA, the CDR3 is TGTGCCAGCAGTGAAATTCGGTCAGGGGCCTCTGGAAACACCATATATTTT.

V usage is TRBV30 and J usage is TRBJ2-7; 8 bases line up with TRBD1. With 4 bases clipped from V and 4 bases from J, the junction kept 6 bases outside the gene matches. The CDR3 length is 13 residues. Germline assignment: CDR1 GTSNPN and CDR2 SVGIG (reference sequence). This CDR3 is CAWKARGRYEQYF. The CDR3 coding sequence is TGTGCCTGGAAGGCCAGGGGGCGATACGAGCAGTACTTC. The full variable domain, with the rest looked up from reference TRBV30 and TRBJ2-7, is SQTIHQWPATLVQPVGSPLSLECTVEGTSNPNLYWYRQAAGRGLQLLFYSVGIGQISSEVPQNLSASRPQDRQFILSSKKLLLSDSGFYLCAWKARGRYEQYFGPGTRLTVT.

In this sample, this clone turned up a few times. The chain recombines TRBV28 with TRBJ2-2; 11 nucleotides match TRBD2. The V and J ends lost 5 bases and 6 bases, in that order; junction bases with no gene match: 8. CDR3 size: 16 residues. Germline values: CDR1 MDHEN, CDR2 SYDVKM. The CDR3, as DNA: TGTGCCAGCAGTACCTCTAGCGGGAGGCTTCCCGGGGAGCTGTTTTTT. As protein: CASSTSSGRLPGELFF.

The chain combines TRBV19 with TRBJ1-5; 7 bases align to TRBD1. Per germline, CDR1 LNHDA and CDR2 SQIVND (reference sequence). The CDR3 sequence is 16 residues long. V was pared by 5 bases and J by 2 bases, with 9 bases of the junction left unmatched. The CDR3 nucleotides read TGTGCCAGTAGTGCTTGGGGAGGGGGCGGCAATCAGCCCCAGCATTTT. Translation gives CASSAWGGGGNQPQHF.